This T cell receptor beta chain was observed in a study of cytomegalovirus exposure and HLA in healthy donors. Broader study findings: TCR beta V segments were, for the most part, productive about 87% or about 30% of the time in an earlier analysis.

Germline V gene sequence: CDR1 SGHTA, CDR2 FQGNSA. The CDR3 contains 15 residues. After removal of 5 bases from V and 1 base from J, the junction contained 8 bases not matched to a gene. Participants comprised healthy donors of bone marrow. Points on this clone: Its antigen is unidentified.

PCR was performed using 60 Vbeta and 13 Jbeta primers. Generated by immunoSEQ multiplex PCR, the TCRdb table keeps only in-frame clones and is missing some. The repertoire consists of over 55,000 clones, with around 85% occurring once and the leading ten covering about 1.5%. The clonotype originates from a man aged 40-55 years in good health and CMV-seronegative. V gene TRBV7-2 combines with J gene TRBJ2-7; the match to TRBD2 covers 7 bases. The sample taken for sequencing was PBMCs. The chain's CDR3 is CASSKRTGGSYEQYF. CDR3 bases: TGTGCCAGCAGCAAACGGACGGGGGGATCCTACGAGCAGTACTTC.